This T cell receptor beta chain was captured by sequencing in a study of blood T cell repertoires in COVID-19. Study summary: PBMCs, B-cell-depleted T cells, or T cells were the source of the cDNA or gDNA that made up the material.

During active infection, Seattle patients enrolled and were then monitored through disease. The repertoire was sequenced with immunoSEQ multiplex PCR; TCRdb's copy has only in-frame clones and lacks some. The table includes 300,000 to 450,000 clones, roughly 90% detected once. The V gene's germline CDR1 is LGHNA and CDR2 YSLEER. CDR3 length equals 16 residues. The trim removed 4 bases at V and 0 bases at J, leaving 1 base unmatched. The receptor was derived from a woman in her twenties or thirties with COVID-19, enrolled during active disease. The sample was peripheral blood. This sequence joins TRBV4-3 and TRBJ2-5, with 14 bases aligning to TRBD2. For the CDR3, the DNA is TGCGCCAGCAGCCTGGGACTAGCGGGGGACCAAGAGACCCAGTACTTC. Its translation is CASSLGLAGDQETQYF.